This T cell receptor beta chain was recorded in a study of blood T cell repertoires in COVID-19. This CDR3 has 15 amino acids. Per germline, CDR1 SGHTA and CDR2 FQGNSA. The ends lost 3 bases at V and 2 bases at J; junction bases unmatched: 4. Here immunoSEQ multiplex PCR was the method, and the copy in TCRdb shows in-frame clones only, minus some. In the table there are about 210,000 clones, under 90% of which are singletons. The clonotype originates from a woman of 80 years or more with COVID-19, enrolled during active disease. The chain combines TRBV7-2 with TRBJ2-7, with 10 bases fitting TRBD1. Sequenced: peripheral blood. The CDR3 region is CASSFGTGAPYEQYF. The CDR3 DNA is TGTGCCAGCAGCTTTGGGACAGGGGCGCCCTACGAGCAGTACTTC.